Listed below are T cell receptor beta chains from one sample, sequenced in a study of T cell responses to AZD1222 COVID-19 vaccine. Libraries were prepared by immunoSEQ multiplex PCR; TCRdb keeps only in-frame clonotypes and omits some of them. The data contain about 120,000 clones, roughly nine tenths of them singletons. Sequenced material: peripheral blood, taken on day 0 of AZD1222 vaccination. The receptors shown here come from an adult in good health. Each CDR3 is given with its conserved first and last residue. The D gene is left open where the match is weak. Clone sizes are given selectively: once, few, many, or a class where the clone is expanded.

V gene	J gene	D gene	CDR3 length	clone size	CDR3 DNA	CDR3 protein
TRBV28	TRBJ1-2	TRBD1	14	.	TGTGCCAGCAGTTTCGGGGACAGGACTTATGGCTACACCTTC	CASSFGDRTYGYTF
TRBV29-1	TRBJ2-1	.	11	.	TGCAGCTCCAGGGGTCCCAATGAGCAGTTCTTC	CSSRGPNEQFF
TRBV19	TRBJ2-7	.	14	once	TGTGCCAGTAGCTCGGGGATACCCCCCTACGAGCAGTACTTC	CASSSGIPPYEQYF
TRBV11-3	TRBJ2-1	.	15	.	TGTGCCAGCAGCCCCCAGGGGGAGGCCTACAATGAGCAGTTCTTC	CASSPQGEAYNEQFF
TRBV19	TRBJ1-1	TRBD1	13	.	TGTGCCAGTAGGCTACAGGGGAGCCCTGAAGCTTTCTTT	CASRLQGSPEAFF
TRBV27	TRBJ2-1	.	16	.	TGTGCCAGTTTAAGACGGGGCACGAGCTCCTACAATGAGCAGTTCTTC	CASLRRGTSSYNEQFF
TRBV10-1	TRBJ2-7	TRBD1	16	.	TGCGCCAGCAGTGGGACCGGGACAGGGCTCTCCTACGAGCAGTACTTC	CASSGTGTGLSYEQYF
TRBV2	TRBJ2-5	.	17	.	TGTGCCAGCAGTGAAGCGCGGGTGGTCGGCTTCCAAGAGACCCAGTACTTC	CASSEARVVGFQETQYF
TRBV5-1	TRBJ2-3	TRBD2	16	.	TGCGCCAGCAGCCCCGGGACTAGCGGGATCGCAGATACGCAGTATTTT	CASSPGTSGIADTQYF
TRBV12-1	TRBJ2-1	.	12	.	TGTGCCAGCAGCAGAAGCGGAAGAGAGCAGTTCTTC	CASSRSGREQFF
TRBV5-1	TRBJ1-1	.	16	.	TGCGCCAGCAGCCTCGAACCGGGACGGCCGAACACTGAAGCTTTCTTT	CASSLEPGRPNTEAFF
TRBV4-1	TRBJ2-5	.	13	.	TGCGCCAGCAGCCGCGGCCCCCGCGAGACCCAGTACTTC	CASSRGPRETQYF
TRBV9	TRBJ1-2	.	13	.	TGTGCCAGCAGCGTAGGAGGGCATTATGGCTACACCTTC	CASSVGGHYGYTF
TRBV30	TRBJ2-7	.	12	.	TGTGCCTGGAGTGCAGGATCCTACGAGCAGTACTTC	CAWSAGSYEQYF
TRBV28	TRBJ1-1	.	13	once	TGTGCCAGCAGTGGAACAGTTAACACTGAAGCTTTCTTT	CASSGTVNTEAFF
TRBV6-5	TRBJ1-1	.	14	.	TGTGCCAGCAGTTTACAGGCTATGAACACTGAAGCTTTCTTT	CASSLQAMNTEAFF
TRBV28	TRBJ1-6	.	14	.	TGTGCCAGCAGGCCGGGGGATTATAATTCACCCCTCCACTTT	CASRPGDYNSPLHF
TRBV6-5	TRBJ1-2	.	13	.	TGTGCCAGCAGTTACGGACCGGTCTATGGCTACACCTTC	CASSYGPVYGYTF
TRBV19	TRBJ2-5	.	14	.	TGTGCCAGTAGTAACCAGGGGATGGAAGAGACCCAGTACTTC	CASSNQGMEETQYF
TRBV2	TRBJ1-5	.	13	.	TGTGCCAGCACCGCGAACACCTTGCGGCCCCAGCATTTT	CASTANTLRPQHF
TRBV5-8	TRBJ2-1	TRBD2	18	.	TGTGCCAGCAGCCCGGGGACTAGCGGGAGAGTCTATGTGAATGAGCAGTTCTTC	CASSPGTSGRVYVNEQFF
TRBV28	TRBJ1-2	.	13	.	TGTGCCAGCAGTTTAACAGGCCCTTATGGCTACACCTTC	CASSLTGPYGYTF
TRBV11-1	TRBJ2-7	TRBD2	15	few	TGTGCCAGCAGCCCTCAGGTAGCGGGAGCCTACGAGCAGTACTTC	CASSPQVAGAYEQYF
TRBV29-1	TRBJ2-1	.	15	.	TGCAGCGTTGAAGTAACGTTTAGCTCCTACAATGAGCAGTTCTTC	CSVEVTFSSYNEQFF
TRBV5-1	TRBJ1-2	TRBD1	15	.	TGCGCCAGCAGCGCTACAGGGGGCGGAAACTATGGCTACACCTTC	CASSATGGGNYGYTF
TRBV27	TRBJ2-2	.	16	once	TGTGCCAGCAGTCCCAGGGGCGCGGCGAACACCGGGGAGCTGTTTTTT	CASSPRGAANTGELFF
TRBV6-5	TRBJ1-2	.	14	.	TGTGCCAGCAGGGAGGGGGGGGGTGGCTATGGCTACACCTTC	CASREGGGGYGYTF
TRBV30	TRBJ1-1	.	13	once	TGTGCCTGGAGGGTGGGAGGACGTCCTGAAGCTTTCTTT	CAWRVGGRPEAFF
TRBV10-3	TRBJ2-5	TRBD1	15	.	TGTGCCATCAGAGGAGACAGGGTTCCCCAAGAGACCCAGTACTTC	CAIRGDRVPQETQYF
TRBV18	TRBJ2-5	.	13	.	TGTGCCAGCTCACCCTCGTACCAAGAGACCCAGTACTTC	CASSPSYQETQYF
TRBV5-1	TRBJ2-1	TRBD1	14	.	TGCGCCAGCAGCCGGGGACAGCCAGGGAATGAGCAGTTCTTC	CASSRGQPGNEQFF
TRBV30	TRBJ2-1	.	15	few	TGTGCCTGGAGTGGAGGGGGAGGGACCTACAATGAGCAGTTCTTC	CAWSGGGGTYNEQFF
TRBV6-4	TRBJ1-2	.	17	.	TGTGCCAGCAAGCCTTCGGGGGGGGGCGCGGCTAACTATGGCTACACCTTC	CASKPSGGGAANYGYTF
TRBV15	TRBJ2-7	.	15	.	TGTGCCACCAGCAGAGGCGGGGTCTCGAGCTACGAGCAGTACTTC	CATSRGGVSSYEQYF
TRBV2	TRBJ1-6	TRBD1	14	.	TGTGCCAGCAGTTCAACAGGGGACAGGTCACCCCTCCACTTT	CASSSTGDRSPLHF
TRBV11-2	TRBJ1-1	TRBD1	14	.	TGTGCCAGCAGCTTAGATTCATCCAGGGGGGAAGCTTTCTTT	CASSLDSSRGEAFF
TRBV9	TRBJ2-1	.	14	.	TGTGCCAGCAGCCCGACCTCAGCTTACAATGAGCAGTTCTTC	CASSPTSAYNEQFF
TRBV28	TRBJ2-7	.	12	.	TGTGCCAGCAGTTCCCAGACCTACGAGCAGTACTTC	CASSSQTYEQYF